A selection of T cell receptor beta chains follows, all from one sample in a study of chemoradiotherapy in HPV16-positive cancers. Method: immunoSEQ multiplex PCR; TCRdb's copy keeps in-frame clones and lacks some. The sample has 4,000 to 6,000 clones, around 90% seen once. Sequenced here: tumor tissue, sampled from a patient who underwent chemoradiotherapy. The receptors shown here come from a human donor with HPV-associated anogenital cancer. Each CDR3 is given with its conserved first and last residue. D genes are given only for firm matches. Clone size is not always given. Where it is, it says once, few, many or a class for expanded clones.

d_call: .
clone_size: .
v_call: TRBV5-6
j_call: TRBJ1-5
cdr3_aa: CASSRYTGTILSGIQPQHF
cdr3_nt: TGTGCCAGCAGCAGATATACCGGGACGATTTTGTCGGGAATTCAGCCCCAGCATTTT

d_call: .
clone_size: few
v_call: TRBV28
j_call: TRBJ1-1
cdr3_aa: CASSTFGLFATEAFF
cdr3_nt: TGTGCCAGCAGTACCTTCGGACTATTCGCCACTGAAGCTTTCTTT

d_call: .
clone_size: .
v_call: TRBV5-1
j_call: TRBJ2-3
cdr3_aa: CASSFLGGVGADTQYF
cdr3_nt: TGCGCCAGCAGCTTCCTCGGGGGAGTAGGGGCAGATACGCAGTATTTT

d_call: .
clone_size: .
v_call: TRBV11-2
j_call: TRBJ2-7
cdr3_aa: CASTPDEAIEQYF
cdr3_nt: TGTGCCAGCACCCCGGACGAGGCGATCGAGCAGTACTTC

d_call: TRBD1
clone_size: .
v_call: TRBV28
j_call: TRBJ1-5
cdr3_aa: CASSRQGRVGQPQHF
cdr3_nt: TGTGCCAGCAGTCGACAGGGGAGGGTAGGTCAGCCCCAGCATTTT

d_call: .
clone_size: .
v_call: TRBV7-2
j_call: TRBJ2-4
cdr3_aa: CASSLTKVIQYF
cdr3_nt: TGTGCCAGCAGCTTAACTAAGGTCATTCAGTACTTC

d_call: .
clone_size: .
v_call: TRBV6-1
j_call: TRBJ2-5
cdr3_aa: CASSDRAETQYF
cdr3_nt: TGTGCCAGCAGTGACAGGGCAGAGACCCAGTACTTC

d_call: .
clone_size: .
v_call: TRBV4-1
j_call: TRBJ1-6
cdr3_aa: CASSRKTTDNLGDNSPLHF
cdr3_nt: TGCGCCAGCAGCCGAAAAACCACGGATAACCTAGGGGATAATTCACCCCTCCACTTT

d_call: TRBD2
clone_size: .
v_call: TRBV5-1
j_call: TRBJ2-7
cdr3_aa: CASSLGTRSMAEQYF
cdr3_nt: TGCGCCAGCAGCTTGGGGACTAGGAGCATGGCCGAGCAGTACTTC

d_call: TRBD1
clone_size: .
v_call: TRBV7-8
j_call: TRBJ1-2
cdr3_aa: CASSSVLSPGTGAPHGYTF
cdr3_nt: TGTGCCAGCAGCTCCGTCCTTTCGCCTGGGACAGGGGCCCCTCATGGCTACACCTTC

d_call: .
clone_size: .
v_call: TRBV9
j_call: TRBJ1-1
cdr3_aa: CASSPLGGMNTEAFF
cdr3_nt: TGTGCCAGCAGCCCCCTGGGGGGTATGAACACTGAAGCTTTCTTT

d_call: TRBD1
clone_size: few
v_call: TRBV19
j_call: TRBJ2-2
cdr3_aa: CASRRQGWAGELFF
cdr3_nt: TGTGCCAGTAGGAGACAGGGGTGGGCCGGGGAGCTGTTTTTT

d_call: .
clone_size: .
v_call: TRBV6-4
j_call: TRBJ1-2
cdr3_aa: CASSEGAGVSYGYTF
cdr3_nt: TGTGCCAGCAGTGAGGGGGCAGGGGTGAGCTATGGCTACACCTTC

d_call: .
clone_size: .
v_call: TRBV4-3
j_call: TRBJ1-6
cdr3_aa: CASSQGFNSPLHF
cdr3_nt: TGCGCCAGCAGCCAGGGGTTCAATTCACCCCTCCACTTT

d_call: .
clone_size: .
v_call: TRBV11-2
j_call: TRBJ2-7
cdr3_aa: CASSLGAGSSYEQYF
cdr3_nt: TGTGCCAGCAGCTTAGGGGCCGGCAGCTCCTACGAGCAGTACTTC

d_call: .
clone_size: .
v_call: TRBV11-3
j_call: TRBJ2-3
cdr3_aa: CASSAGLITDTQYF
cdr3_nt: TGTGCCAGCAGCGCCGGACTTATCACAGATACGCAGTATTTT

d_call: .
clone_size: .
v_call: TRBV19
j_call: TRBJ2-3
cdr3_aa: CASSIGNGKFTDTQYF
cdr3_nt: TGTGCCAGTAGTATAGGGAACGGGAAATTTACAGATACGCAGTATTTT

d_call: .
clone_size: .
v_call: TRBV5-6
j_call: TRBJ1-4
cdr3_aa: CASSWRDNYEKLFF
cdr3_nt: TGTGCCAGCTCCTGGCGGGATAACTATGAAAAACTGTTTTTT

d_call: .
clone_size: .
v_call: TRBV7-9
j_call: TRBJ1-2
cdr3_aa: CASSSPRDHSNYGYTF
cdr3_nt: TGTGCCAGCAGCTCCCCCAGGGACCATTCTAACTATGGCTACACCTTC

d_call: .
clone_size: .
v_call: TRBV6-6
j_call: TRBJ1-1
cdr3_aa: CAAGERMNTEAFF
cdr3_nt: TGTGCAGCGGGTGAGAGGATGAACACTGAAGCTTTCTTT

d_call: TRBD1
clone_size: .
v_call: TRBV7-9
j_call: TRBJ1-2
cdr3_aa: CASSPIRGLTNYGYTF
cdr3_nt: TGTGCCAGCAGCCCAATCAGGGGGCTGACGAACTATGGCTACACCTTC

d_call: .
clone_size: .
v_call: TRBV7-2
j_call: TRBJ2-7
cdr3_aa: CASSLVNRGASYEQYF
cdr3_nt: TGTGCCAGCAGCTTAGTCAACCGAGGAGCCTCCTACGAGCAGTACTTC

d_call: TRBD2
clone_size: once
v_call: TRBV7-9
j_call: TRBJ2-7
cdr3_aa: CASSGTSGDGAPYEQYF
cdr3_nt: TGTGCCAGCAGTGGGACTAGCGGAGACGGGGCGCCCTACGAGCAGTACTTC

d_call: .
clone_size: once
v_call: TRBV27
j_call: TRBJ2-7
cdr3_aa: CASKTAGGPWYEQYF
cdr3_nt: TGTGCCAGCAAAACCGCAGGGGGGCCGTGGTACGAGCAGTACTTC

d_call: .
clone_size: .
v_call: TRBV7-6
j_call: TRBJ1-1
cdr3_aa: CASSPQRGNTEAFF
cdr3_nt: TGTGCCAGCAGTCCACAGAGGGGAAACACTGAAGCTTTCTTT

d_call: .
clone_size: .
v_call: TRBV7-2
j_call: TRBJ1-2
cdr3_aa: CASSLRTEYGYTF
cdr3_nt: TGTGCCAGCAGCTTAAGGACAGAATATGGCTACACCTTC

d_call: .
clone_size: .
v_call: TRBV7-9
j_call: TRBJ1-2
cdr3_aa: CASSLMASGGGYTF
cdr3_nt: TGTGCCAGCAGCTTGATGGCCTCTGGTGGGGGCTACACCTTC

d_call: TRBD2
clone_size: .
v_call: TRBV9
j_call: TRBJ2-7
cdr3_aa: CASSPSAGIREQYF
cdr3_nt: TGTGCCAGCAGCCCCTCAGCGGGGATCAGAGAGCAGTACTTC

d_call: .
clone_size: .
v_call: TRBV27
j_call: TRBJ1-3
cdr3_aa: CASSSSGGGGNTIYF
cdr3_nt: TGTGCCAGCAGTTCAAGCGGGGGCGGTGGAAACACCATATATTTT

d_call: .
clone_size: .
v_call: TRBV4-1
j_call: TRBJ2-7
cdr3_aa: CASSPATLAYEQYF
cdr3_nt: TGCGCCAGCAGCCCCGCGACACTGGCCTACGAGCAGTACTTC

d_call: TRBD1
clone_size: .
v_call: TRBV5-1
j_call: TRBJ2-6
cdr3_aa: CASSFSPTGAGSGANVLTF
cdr3_nt: TGCGCCAGCAGCTTCTCCCCCACAGGGGCAGGCTCTGGGGCCAACGTCCTGACTTTC

d_call: .
clone_size: .
v_call: TRBV5-1
j_call: TRBJ2-6
cdr3_aa: CASSLAGGSGANVLTF
cdr3_nt: TGCGCCAGCAGCTTGGCCGGAGGATCTGGGGCCAACGTCCTGACTTTC

d_call: .
clone_size: .
v_call: TRBV28
j_call: TRBJ1-3
cdr3_aa: CASSLESPYEGISGNTIYF
cdr3_nt: TGTGCCAGCAGTTTAGAGTCCCCTTACGAAGGGATCTCTGGAAACACCATATATTTT

d_call: TRBD2
clone_size: .
v_call: TRBV7-2
j_call: TRBJ2-5
cdr3_aa: CASSVGPSGGPQETQYF
cdr3_nt: TGTGCCAGCAGCGTAGGCCCTAGCGGGGGCCCGCAAGAGACCCAGTACTTC

d_call: .
clone_size: .
v_call: TRBV5-1
j_call: TRBJ2-7
cdr3_aa: CASSPAVRAYEQYF
cdr3_nt: TGCGCCAGCAGCCCCGCGGTCAGGGCCTACGAGCAGTACTTC

d_call: .
clone_size: .
v_call: TRBV4-3
j_call: TRBJ2-2
cdr3_aa: CASSQDGTQNTGELFF
cdr3_nt: TGCGCCAGCAGCCAAGACGGGACACAGAACACCGGGGAGCTGTTTTTT

d_call: TRBD2
clone_size: .
v_call: TRBV10-2
j_call: TRBJ2-2
cdr3_aa: CASRGSGGAAGELFF
cdr3_nt: TGCGCCAGCAGAGGTAGCGGGGGGGCGGCCGGGGAGCTGTTTTTT

d_call: .
clone_size: .
v_call: TRBV7-2
j_call: TRBJ2-3
cdr3_aa: CASSLDMVSQYF
cdr3_nt: TGTGCCAGCAGCTTAGACATGGTCTCGCAGTATTTT

d_call: .
clone_size: .
v_call: TRBV7-9
j_call: TRBJ2-6
cdr3_aa: CASSFFSGANVLTF
cdr3_nt: TGTGCCAGCAGCTTCTTTTCTGGGGCCAACGTCCTGACTTTC

d_call: .
clone_size: .
v_call: TRBV2
j_call: TRBJ1-5
cdr3_aa: CASSEGQETQPQHF
cdr3_nt: TGTGCCAGCAGTGAAGGGCAGGAAACGCAGCCCCAGCATTTT

d_call: .
clone_size: .
v_call: TRBV27
j_call: TRBJ1-6
cdr3_aa: CASRGGGGDRRNSPLHF
cdr3_nt: TGTGCCAGCAGAGGAGGTGGTGGTGACAGAAGGAATTCACCCCTCCACTTT

d_call: TRBD2
clone_size: .
v_call: TRBV5-1
j_call: TRBJ2-1
cdr3_aa: CASSFSGGAYNEQFF
cdr3_nt: TGCGCCAGCAGTTTTAGCGGGGGGGCCTACAATGAGCAGTTCTTC

d_call: TRBD1
clone_size: .
v_call: TRBV19
j_call: TRBJ1-5
cdr3_aa: CASSTEGSRGWNQPQHF
cdr3_nt: TGTGCCAGTAGTACAGAAGGGTCCAGGGGGTGGAATCAGCCCCAGCATTTT

d_call: TRBD1
clone_size: .
v_call: TRBV2
j_call: TRBJ1-4
cdr3_aa: CASSDRGANEKLFF
cdr3_nt: TGTGCCAGCAGTGACAGGGGGGCTAATGAAAAACTGTTTTTT

d_call: .
clone_size: once
v_call: TRBV19
j_call: TRBJ1-5
cdr3_aa: CAGRVRDQPQHF
cdr3_nt: TGTGCCGGCAGGGTTAGGGATCAGCCCCAGCATTTT

d_call: TRBD1
clone_size: once
v_call: TRBV11-2
j_call: TRBJ2-5
cdr3_aa: CASSPTGLPQETQYF
cdr3_nt: TGTGCCAGCAGCCCGACAGGGCTCCCCCAAGAGACCCAGTACTTC

d_call: .
clone_size: once
v_call: TRBV18
j_call: TRBJ2-5
cdr3_aa: CASSPGGPGETQYF
cdr3_nt: TGTGCCAGCTCACCAGGGGGCCCGGGGGAGACCCAGTACTTC

d_call: .
clone_size: .
v_call: TRBV5-1
j_call: TRBJ2-1
cdr3_aa: CASSFEGPQDYNEQFF
cdr3_nt: TGCGCCAGCAGCTTTGAGGGGCCTCAGGATTACAATGAGCAGTTCTTC

d_call: .
clone_size: once
v_call: TRBV28
j_call: TRBJ1-1
cdr3_aa: CASSLGGAEAFF
cdr3_nt: TGTGCCAGCAGTTTAGGGGGGGCTGAAGCTTTCTTT

d_call: .
clone_size: .
v_call: TRBV7-2
j_call: TRBJ2-7
cdr3_aa: CASSLSASYEQYF
cdr3_nt: TGTGCCAGCAGCTTATCCGCTAGCTACGAGCAGTACTTC